This passage covers 5 T cell receptor beta chains from one sample sequenced in a study of OX40 agonist ivuxolimab in advanced cancers. Sequencing used immunoSEQ multiplex PCR; TCRdb keeps in-frame clones, though not all of them. The sample lists about 71,000 clones; over 90% were seen once. The sample here was CD4+ or CD8+ T cells sorted from blood, taken in a trial of the OX40 agonist ivuxolimab. The receptors come from an adult with an advanced solid tumor such as melanoma, head and neck, liver or kidney cancer.

Only one count was recorded for this clone. This sequence joins TRBV5-4 and TRBJ2-5, with 9 bases that match TRBD1. This CDR3 is built from 16 residues. Germline CDR1 SGHNT, CDR2 YYREEE (reference sequence). V was pared by 4 bases and J by 4 bases, with 11 bases of the junction left unmatched. The CDR3 here is CASSPEAGQGRETQYF. In DNA, the CDR3 is TGTGCCAGCAGCCCGGAGGCGGGACAGGGAAGAGAGACCCAGTACTTC. Filled out from reference TRBV5-4 and TRBJ2-5, the complete variable domain reads ETGVTQSPTHLIKTRGQQVTLRCSSQSGHNTVSWYQQALGQGPQFIFQYYREEENGRGNFPPRFSGLQFPNYSSELNVNALELDDSALYLCASSPEAGQGRETQYFGPGTRLLVL.

The chain recombines TRBV11-2 with TRBJ2-5; D is undetermined. V was shortened by 5 bases and J by 2 bases, with 18 bases between the two germline ends. The CDR3 sequence is 16 residues long. CDR1 and CDR2 (germline): SGHAT, FQNNGV. The CDR3 DNA reads as TGTGCCAGCAGCCCAAACGTCGGAAGGGTGCAAGAGACCCAGTACTTC. It yields the protein CASSPNVGRVQETQYF. The full variable domain, its missing parts supplied by reference TRBV11-2 and TRBJ2-5, is EAGVAQSPRYKIIEKRQSVAFWCNPISGHATLYWYQQILGQGPKLLIQFQNNGVVDDSQLPKDRFSAERLKGVDSTLKIQPAKLEDSAVYLCASSPNVGRVQETQYFGPGTRLLVL.

The V and J genes are TRBV7-2 and TRBJ2-7; either TRBD1 or TRBD2 may fit D (5 bases each). The CDR3 is 15 amino acids. Looked up from germline, CDR1 is SGHTA and CDR2 is FQGNSA. V was trimmed by 4 bases and J by 3 bases, leaving 16 bases between them. The CDR3: CASSSQTRGNYEQYF. CDR3 DNA: TGTGCCAGCAGCTCCCAAACGAGGGGAAACTACGAGCAGTACTTC.

The genes are TRBV2 and TRBJ2-3; TRBD2 matches at 13 bases. The CDR3 runs to 16 residues. CDR1 and CDR2 from the germline V gene are SNHLY and FYNNEI. Trimming cost V 7 bases and J 4 bases; bases outside gene matches: 8. Here the CDR3 DNA reads TGTGCCAGCATAACTAGCGGGGGGGCCATCCCAGATACGCAGTATTTT. Encoded protein: CASITSGGAIPDTQYF.

This rearrangement joins TRBV7-9 to TRBJ2-7; D not resolved. With 1 base removed from V and 10 bases from J, the gap between germline ends came to 14 bases. CDR1 is SEHNR and CDR2 is FQNEAQ in the germline V gene (reference sequence). This CDR3 is 13 amino acids long. CDR3 loop: CASSLVEEGPQYF. The CDR3 DNA follows: TGTGCCAGCAGCTTAGTAGAGGAAGGGCCCCAGTACTTC.